Below, one TCR beta chain is given with its context. Its matching antigen is unknown. One entry per CDR3 protein results from TCRdb running MiXCR on the 5' RACE reads. This table has over 550,000 distinct CDR3 sequences, 7% to 7.5% appearing once. This entry comes from a study of identical twins. Study-wide points: Beta out-of-frame sequences showed weaker excess sharing between twins.

V lost 4 bases to trimming and J lost 10 bases, with 14 bases between them. This CDR3 is 13 amino acids long. Germline V lookup: CDR1 KGHSY, CDR2 FQNENV. This same sample was also part of a study on yellow fever vaccine responses in identical twins.

The genes are TRBV16 and TRBJ2-1, with D unclear. Sequenced: PBMCs. This TCR came from a woman under 30 in good health. CDR3 sequence: CASSLLVIHEQFF. CDR3 sequence (DNA): TGTGCCAGCAGCCTCCTAGTCATCCACGAGCAGTTCTTC.